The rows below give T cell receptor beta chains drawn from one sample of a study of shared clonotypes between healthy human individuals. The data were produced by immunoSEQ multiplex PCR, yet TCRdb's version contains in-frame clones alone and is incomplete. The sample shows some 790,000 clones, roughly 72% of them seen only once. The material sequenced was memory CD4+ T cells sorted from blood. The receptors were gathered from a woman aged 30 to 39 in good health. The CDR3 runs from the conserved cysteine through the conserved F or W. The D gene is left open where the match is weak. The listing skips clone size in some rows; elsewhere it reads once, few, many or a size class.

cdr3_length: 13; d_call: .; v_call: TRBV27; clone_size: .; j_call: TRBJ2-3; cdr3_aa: CASSSMSEDTQYF; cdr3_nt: TGTGCCAGCAGTTCGATGTCGGAGGATACGCAGTATTTT
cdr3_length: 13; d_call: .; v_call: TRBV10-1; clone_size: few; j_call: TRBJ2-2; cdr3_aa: CASRLGYTGELFF; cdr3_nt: TGCGCCAGCAGGCTGGGGTACACCGGGGAGCTGTTTTTT
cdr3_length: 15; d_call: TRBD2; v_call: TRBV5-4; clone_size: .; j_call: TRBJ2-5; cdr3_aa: CASSPGGAEQETQYF; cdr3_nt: TGTGCCAGCAGCCCCGGGGGGGCCGAGCAAGAGACCCAGTACTTC
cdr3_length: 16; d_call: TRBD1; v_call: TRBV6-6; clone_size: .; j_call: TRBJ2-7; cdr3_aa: CASSSTKGQSNYEQYF; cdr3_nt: TGTGCCAGCAGTTCAACAAAGGGACAGTCAAACTACGAGCAGTACTTC
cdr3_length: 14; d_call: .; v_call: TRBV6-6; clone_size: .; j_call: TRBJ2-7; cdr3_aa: CASSSGPSTYEQYF; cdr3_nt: TGTGCCAGCAGTTCGGGCCCGTCAACCTACGAGCAGTACTTC
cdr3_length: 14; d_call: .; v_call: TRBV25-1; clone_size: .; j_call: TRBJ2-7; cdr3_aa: CASSHSGGTYEQYF; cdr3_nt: TGTGCCAGCAGCCATTCGGGCGGGACCTACGAGCAGTACTTC
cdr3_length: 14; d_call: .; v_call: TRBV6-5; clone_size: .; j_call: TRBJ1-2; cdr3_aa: CASSSAAGAKGYTF; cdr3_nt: TGTGCCAGCAGTTCTGCAGCCGGGGCGAAAGGCTACACCTTC
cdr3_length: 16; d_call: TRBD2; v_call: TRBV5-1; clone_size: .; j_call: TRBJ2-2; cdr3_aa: CASSHWTSGETGELFF; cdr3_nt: TGCGCCAGCAGCCACTGGACTAGCGGGGAAACCGGGGAGCTGTTTTTT
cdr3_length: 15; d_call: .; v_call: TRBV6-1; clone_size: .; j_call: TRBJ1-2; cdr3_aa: CASRFDRLGDYGYTF; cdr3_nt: TGTGCCAGCAGGTTTGACAGACTAGGGGACTATGGCTACACCTTC
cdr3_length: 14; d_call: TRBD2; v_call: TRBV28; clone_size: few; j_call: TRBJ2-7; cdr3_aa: CASSPGLAGVEQYF; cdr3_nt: TGTGCCAGCAGCCCGGGACTAGCGGGAGTCGAGCAGTACTTC
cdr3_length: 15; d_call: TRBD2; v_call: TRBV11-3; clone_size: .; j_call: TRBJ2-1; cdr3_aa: CASSKGLASYNEQFF; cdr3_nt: TGTGCCAGCAGTAAAGGACTAGCCTCCTACAATGAGCAGTTCTTC
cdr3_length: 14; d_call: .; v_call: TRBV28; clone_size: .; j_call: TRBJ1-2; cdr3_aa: CASSLINPVYGYTF; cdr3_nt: TGTGCCAGCAGTCTGATCAACCCCGTCTATGGCTACACCTTC
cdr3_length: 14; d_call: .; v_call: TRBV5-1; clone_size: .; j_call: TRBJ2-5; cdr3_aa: CASSLVRGRETQYF; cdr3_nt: TGCGCCAGCAGCTTGGTGAGGGGAAGGGAGACCCAGTACTTC
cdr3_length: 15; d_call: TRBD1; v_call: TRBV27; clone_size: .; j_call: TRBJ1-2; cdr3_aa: CASRKQGAPSYGYTF; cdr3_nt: TGTGCCAGCAGGAAACAGGGGGCGCCCAGCTATGGCTACACCTTC
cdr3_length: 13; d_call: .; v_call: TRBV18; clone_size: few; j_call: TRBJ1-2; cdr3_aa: CASSPPTDYGYTF; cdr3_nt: TGTGCCAGCTCACCACCGACAGATTATGGCTACACCTTC
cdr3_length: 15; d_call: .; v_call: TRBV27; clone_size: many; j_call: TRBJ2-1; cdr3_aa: CASRPGPSWDNEQFF; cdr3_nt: TGTGCCAGCAGACCCGGACCGAGCTGGGACAATGAGCAGTTCTTC
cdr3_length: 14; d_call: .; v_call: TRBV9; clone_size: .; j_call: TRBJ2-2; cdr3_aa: CASSVWGGTGELFF; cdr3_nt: TGTGCCAGCAGCGTCTGGGGTGGCACCGGGGAGCTGTTTTTT
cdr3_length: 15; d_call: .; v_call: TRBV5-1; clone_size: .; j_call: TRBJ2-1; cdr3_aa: CASSLDSGAYNEQFF; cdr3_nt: TGCGCCAGCAGCTTGGACAGTGGCGCATACAATGAGCAGTTCTTC
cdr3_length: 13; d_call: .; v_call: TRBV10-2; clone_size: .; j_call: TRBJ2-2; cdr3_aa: CASSAQGPGELFF; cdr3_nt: TGCGCCAGCAGTGCACAGGGTCCCGGGGAGCTGTTTTTT
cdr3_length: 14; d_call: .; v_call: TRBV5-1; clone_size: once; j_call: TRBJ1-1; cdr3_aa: CASSSALGGVQAFF; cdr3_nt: TGCGCCAGCAGCTCCGCTCTCGGCGGGGTTCAAGCTTTCTTT
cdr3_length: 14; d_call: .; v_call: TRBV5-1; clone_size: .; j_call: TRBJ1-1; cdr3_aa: CASSLPSQNTEAFF; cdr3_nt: TGCGCCAGCAGCCTACCCTCACAGAACACTGAAGCTTTCTTT
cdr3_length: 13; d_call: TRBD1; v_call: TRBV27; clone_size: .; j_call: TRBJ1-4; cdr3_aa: CASSLGDRGRLFF; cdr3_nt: TGTGCCAGCAGTTTAGGAGACAGGGGACGACTGTTTTTT
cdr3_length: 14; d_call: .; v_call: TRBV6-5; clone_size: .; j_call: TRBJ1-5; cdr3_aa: CASTKENDNQPQHF; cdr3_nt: TGTGCCAGCACTAAGGAGAACGACAATCAGCCCCAGCATTTT
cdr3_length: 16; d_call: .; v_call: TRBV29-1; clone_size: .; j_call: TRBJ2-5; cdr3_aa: CSVLTQGRGRGETQYF; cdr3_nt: TGCAGCGTCCTCACCCAAGGAAGGGGAAGGGGAGAGACCCAGTACTTC
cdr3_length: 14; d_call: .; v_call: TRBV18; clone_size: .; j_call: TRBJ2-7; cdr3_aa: CASSPGAQVGEQYF; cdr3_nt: TGTGCCAGCTCACCGGGGGCTCAAGTTGGTGAGCAGTACTTC
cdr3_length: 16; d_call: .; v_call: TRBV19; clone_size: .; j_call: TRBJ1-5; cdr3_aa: CASSINGLLSNQPQHF; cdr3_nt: TGTGCCAGTAGTATAAACGGGTTACTTAGCAATCAGCCCCAGCATTTT
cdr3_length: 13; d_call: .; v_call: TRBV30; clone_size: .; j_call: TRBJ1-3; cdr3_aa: CAWTTGMRNTIYF; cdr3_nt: TGTGCCTGGACCACAGGGATGCGAAACACCATATATTTT
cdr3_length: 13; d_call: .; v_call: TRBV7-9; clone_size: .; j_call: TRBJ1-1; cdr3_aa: CASSLSGNTEAFF; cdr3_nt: TGTGCCAGCAGCTTATCAGGCAACACTGAAGCTTTCTTT
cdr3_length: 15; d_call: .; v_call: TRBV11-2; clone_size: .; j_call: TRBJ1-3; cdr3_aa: CASSPIKGSGNTIYF; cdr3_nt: TGTGCCAGCAGCCCAATTAAGGGCTCTGGAAACACCATATATTTT
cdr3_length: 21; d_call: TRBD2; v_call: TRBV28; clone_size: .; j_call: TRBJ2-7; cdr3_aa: CASIVPTRTSGRAFIVYEQYF; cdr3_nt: TGTGCCAGCATTGTGCCAACTAGGACTAGCGGGAGGGCCTTTATCGTCTACGAGCAGTACTTC
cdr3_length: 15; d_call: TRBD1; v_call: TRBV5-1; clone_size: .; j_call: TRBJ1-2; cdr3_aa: CASAEPGQGEYGYTF; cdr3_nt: TGCGCCAGCGCTGAGCCGGGACAGGGGGAGTATGGCTACACCTTC